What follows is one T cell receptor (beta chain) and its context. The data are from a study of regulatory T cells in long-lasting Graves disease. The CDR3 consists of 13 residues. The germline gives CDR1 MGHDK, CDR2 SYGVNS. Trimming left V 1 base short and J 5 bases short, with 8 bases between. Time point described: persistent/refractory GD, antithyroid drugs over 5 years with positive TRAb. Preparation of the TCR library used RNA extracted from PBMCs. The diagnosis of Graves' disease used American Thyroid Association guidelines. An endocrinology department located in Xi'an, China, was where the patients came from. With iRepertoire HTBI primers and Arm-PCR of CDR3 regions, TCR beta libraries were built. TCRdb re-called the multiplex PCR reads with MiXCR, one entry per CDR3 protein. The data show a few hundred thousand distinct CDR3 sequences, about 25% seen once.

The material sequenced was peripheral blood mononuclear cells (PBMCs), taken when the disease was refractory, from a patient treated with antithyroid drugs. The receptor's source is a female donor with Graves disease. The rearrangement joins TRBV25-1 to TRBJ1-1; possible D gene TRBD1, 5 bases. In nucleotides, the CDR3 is TGTGCCAGCAGTGAATCATGGGGGACTGAAGCTTTCTTT. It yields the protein CASSESWGTEAFF.